The T cell receptor (beta chain) described here comes from a study of blood T cell repertoires in COVID-19. Study background: The United States, Italy and Spain provided the acute and convalescent COVID-19 samples. The analysed material was cDNA or gDNA that came from T cells, B-cell-depleted T cells, or PBMCs.

As originally analysed: Reference gene primers were amplified, and this amplification served to estimate nucleated cell counts. Sequenced by immunoSEQ multiplex PCR; TCRdb stores in-frame clones only, minus some. From that table come the V and J calls and clone size; the DNA was used to work out D and trimming. The repertoire holds about half a million clones, 70% to 90% seen once, with approximately 2.9% in the top ten. The CDR3 totals 13 residues. The V segment lost 11 bases and the J segment 4 bases; nucleotides outside the gene matches: 7. Germline V gives CDR1 KGHDR, CDR2 SFDVKD. Sequenced material: peripheral blood. The chain links TRBV24-1 to TRBJ2-5; TRBD2 agrees at 9 bases. This clonotype was obtained from a human donor in a cohort sampled during active COVID-19. The CDR3 coding sequence is TGTGCCAGCGGGGGGGGTAAGGGAGAGACCCAGTACTTC. Encoded protein: CASGGGKGETQYF.